This TCR beta chain is from a study of blood T cell repertoires in COVID-19. The overall study: Researchers got acute and convalescent COVID-19 samples from the United States, Italy and Spain. PBMCs, B-cell-depleted T cells, or T cells provided the cDNA or gDNA that made up the material.

The CDR3 covers 13 residues. With 7 bases removed from V and 0 bases from J, the gap between germline ends came to 9 bases. Germline lookup yields CDR1 LNHDA and CDR2 SQIVND (reference sequence). In the authors' workflow: Scientists estimated how many nucleated cells there were by amplifying reference gene primers. Libraries were prepared by immunoSEQ multiplex PCR; TCRdb keeps only in-frame clonotypes and omits some of them. That table furnishes V, J and clone size, whereas the DNA furnished D and trimming. The table shows 90,000 to 150,000 clones, with 79% occurring only once. This clone was counted between two and nine times.

The sequenced material came from peripheral blood. This clonotype was sampled from a woman older than 75 with acute or convalescent COVID-19. This chain links TRBV19 with TRBJ1-1; D gene uncertain. The CDR3 nucleotides are TGTGCCAGTAAGAGGGAGTTGAACACTGAAGCTTTCTTT. Amino acid sequence: CASKRELNTEAFF.